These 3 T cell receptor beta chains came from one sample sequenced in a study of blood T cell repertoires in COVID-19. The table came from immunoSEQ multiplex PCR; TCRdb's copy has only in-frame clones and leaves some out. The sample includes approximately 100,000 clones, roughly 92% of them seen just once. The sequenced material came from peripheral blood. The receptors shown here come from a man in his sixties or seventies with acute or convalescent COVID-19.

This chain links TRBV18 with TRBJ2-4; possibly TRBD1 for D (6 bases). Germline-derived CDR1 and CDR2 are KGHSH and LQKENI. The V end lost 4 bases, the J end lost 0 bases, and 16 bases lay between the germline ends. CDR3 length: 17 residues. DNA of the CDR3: TGTGCCAGCTCACAAGGGGGACGCACACTAGCCAAAAACATTCAGTACTTC. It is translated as CASSQGGRTLAKNIQYF.

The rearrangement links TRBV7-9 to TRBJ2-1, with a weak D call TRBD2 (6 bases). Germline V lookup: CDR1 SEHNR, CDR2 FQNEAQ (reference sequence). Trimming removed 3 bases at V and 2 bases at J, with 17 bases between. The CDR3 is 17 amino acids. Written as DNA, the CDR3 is TGTGCCAGCAGCTTCGTCCCGGGACTTCCCCCCTACAATGAGCAGTTCTTC. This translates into CASSFVPGLPPYNEQFF. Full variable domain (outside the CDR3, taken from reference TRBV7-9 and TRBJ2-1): DTGVSQNPRHKITKRGQNVTFRCDPISEHNRLYWYRQTLGQGPEFLTYFQNEAQLEKSRLLSDRFSAERPKGSFSTLEIQRTEQGDSAMYLCASSFVPGLPPYNEQFFGPGTRLTVL.

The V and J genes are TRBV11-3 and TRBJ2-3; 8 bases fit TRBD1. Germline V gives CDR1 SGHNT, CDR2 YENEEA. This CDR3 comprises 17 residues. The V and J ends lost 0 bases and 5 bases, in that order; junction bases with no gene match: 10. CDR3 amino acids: CASSLERGRGRQDTQYF. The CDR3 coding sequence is TGTGCCAGCAGCTTAGAGCGCGGCAGGGGGCGACAAGATACGCAGTATTTT.